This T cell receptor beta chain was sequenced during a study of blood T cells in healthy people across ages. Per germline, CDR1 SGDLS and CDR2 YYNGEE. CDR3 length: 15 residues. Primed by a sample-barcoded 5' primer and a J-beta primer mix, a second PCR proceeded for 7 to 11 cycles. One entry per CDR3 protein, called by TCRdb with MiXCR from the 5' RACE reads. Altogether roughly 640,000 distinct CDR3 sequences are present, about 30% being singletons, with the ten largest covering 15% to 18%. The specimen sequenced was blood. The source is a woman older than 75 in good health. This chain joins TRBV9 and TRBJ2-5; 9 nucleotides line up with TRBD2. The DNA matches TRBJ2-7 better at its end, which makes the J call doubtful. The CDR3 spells CASSETGLANYEQYF. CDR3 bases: TGTGCCAGCAGCGAGACGGGACTAGCAAACTACGAGCAGTACTTC.